This is a list of T cell receptor beta chains from one sample in a study of blood T cell repertoires in COVID-19. The assay was immunoSEQ multiplex PCR, and TCRdb's table has in-frame clones only and misses some. The sample holds nearly 250,000 clones, 80% to 90% seen once. Sample: PBMCs or T cells enriched from blood (not recorded which). These receptor sequences come from a man in his forties or fifties who had been exposed to COVID-19. Each CDR3 is given with its conserved first and last residue. Each record gives: D gene, clone size, J gene, V gene, CDR3 protein, CDR3 DNA. The D gene is left open where the match is weak. Clone size is given for some rows only: seen once, a few or many times, or a class if the clone is expanded.

d_gene: TRBD1
abundance: .
j_gene: TRBJ2-5
v_gene: TRBV7-3
CDR3aa: CASSPQTGDETQYF
CDR3nt: TGTGCCAGCAGCCCACAGACAGGGGATGAGACCCAGTACTTC

d_gene: .
abundance: .
j_gene: TRBJ1-6
v_gene: TRBV10-3
CDR3aa: CAIKVGRQLHF
CDR3nt: TGTGCCATCAAGGTGGGGCGTCAGCTCCACTTT

d_gene: .
abundance: .
j_gene: TRBJ2-2
v_gene: TRBV7-9
CDR3aa: CASSLGLRGTGELFF
CDR3nt: TGTGCCAGCAGCTTAGGACTGAGAGGCACCGGGGAGCTGTTTTTT

d_gene: .
abundance: .
j_gene: TRBJ1-5
v_gene: TRBV11-3
CDR3aa: CASSSGSRQPQHF
CDR3nt: TGTGCCAGCAGCTCAGGGTCGCGTCAGCCCCAGCATTTT

d_gene: TRBD1
abundance: .
j_gene: TRBJ1-6
v_gene: TRBV6-5
CDR3aa: CASGPGGRNSPLHF
CDR3nt: TGTGCCAGCGGGCCAGGGGGAAGAAATTCACCCCTCCACTTT

d_gene: TRBD1
abundance: .
j_gene: TRBJ1-2
v_gene: TRBV28
CDR3aa: CASSLVGTGNRGYTF
CDR3nt: TGTGCCAGCAGTTTAGTTGGGACAGGGAATCGAGGCTACACCTTC

d_gene: TRBD2
abundance: .
j_gene: TRBJ2-1
v_gene: TRBV5-1
CDR3aa: CASSLAGRYNEQFF
CDR3nt: TGCGCCAGCAGCCTAGCGGGACGCTACAATGAGCAGTTCTTC

d_gene: .
abundance: .
j_gene: TRBJ1-4
v_gene: TRBV2
CDR3aa: CASIRATNEKLFF
CDR3nt: TGTGCCAGCATTCGCGCAACTAATGAAAAACTGTTTTTT

d_gene: .
abundance: .
j_gene: TRBJ1-2
v_gene: TRBV5-1
CDR3aa: CASSSQANYGYTF
CDR3nt: TGCGCCAGCAGCTCTCAGGCTAACTATGGCTACACCTTC

d_gene: .
abundance: .
j_gene: TRBJ1-3
v_gene: TRBV29-1
CDR3aa: CSALDGPFPGNTIYF
CDR3nt: TGCAGCGCCCTAGACGGTCCTTTTCCTGGAAACACCATATATTTT

d_gene: .
abundance: .
j_gene: TRBJ1-1
v_gene: TRBV18
CDR3aa: CASSPVGSSGTEAFF
CDR3nt: TGTGCCAGCTCACCGGTCGGCAGTAGCGGTACTGAAGCTTTCTTT

d_gene: TRBD2
abundance: .
j_gene: TRBJ2-2
v_gene: TRBV11-2
CDR3aa: CASSLGTSGRASGELFF
CDR3nt: TGTGCCAGCAGCTTAGGCACTAGCGGGAGGGCCTCCGGGGAGCTGTTTTTT

d_gene: .
abundance: .
j_gene: TRBJ1-4
v_gene: TRBV5-5
CDR3aa: CASSLAGASATNEKLFF
CDR3nt: TGTGCCAGCAGCTTGGCAGGGGCCAGTGCAACTAATGAAAAACTGTTTTTT

d_gene: .
abundance: .
j_gene: TRBJ2-5
v_gene: TRBV3-1/TRBV3-2
CDR3aa: CASSQELIQETQYF
CDR3nt: TGTGCCAGCAGCCAAGAGCTAATACAAGAGACCCAGTACTTC

d_gene: TRBD1
abundance: .
j_gene: TRBJ2-5
v_gene: TRBV24-1
CDR3aa: CATSDPGTGGETQYF
CDR3nt: TGTGCCACCAGTGACCCAGGGACAGGTGGAGAGACCCAGTACTTC

d_gene: TRBD1
abundance: .
j_gene: TRBJ2-3
v_gene: TRBV28
CDR3aa: CASTPGRDRGTDTQYF
CDR3nt: TGTGCCAGCACCCCAGGCCGGGACAGGGGCACAGATACGCAGTATTTT

d_gene: .
abundance: .
j_gene: TRBJ2-3
v_gene: TRBV5-1
CDR3aa: CASSLVLVADTQYF
CDR3nt: TGCGCCAGCAGCTTGGTTCTAGTGGCAGATACGCAGTATTTT

d_gene: .
abundance: .
j_gene: TRBJ2-7
v_gene: TRBV7-3
CDR3aa: CASSQQPGAEQYF
CDR3nt: TGTGCCAGCAGCCAACAACCTGGGGCCGAGCAGTACTTC

d_gene: .
abundance: .
j_gene: TRBJ2-7
v_gene: TRBV5-6
CDR3aa: CASSLIPGGYEQYF
CDR3nt: TGTGCCAGCAGCTTGATTCCCGGGGGCTACGAGCAGTACTTC

d_gene: TRBD1
abundance: .
j_gene: TRBJ1-6
v_gene: TRBV30
CDR3aa: CAWNRGSYNSPLHF
CDR3nt: TGTGCCTGGAACAGGGGGAGTTATAATTCACCCCTCCACTTT

d_gene: .
abundance: once
j_gene: TRBJ2-1
v_gene: TRBV24-1
CDR3aa: CATSDPRPIMGSYNEQFF
CDR3nt: TGTGCCACCAGTGACCCGAGGCCCATCATGGGTTCCTACAATGAGCAGTTCTTC

d_gene: TRBD2
abundance: .
j_gene: TRBJ2-7
v_gene: TRBV19
CDR3aa: CASRPAGGAYEQYF
CDR3nt: TGTGCCAGTAGGCCAGCGGGGGGGGCCTACGAGCAGTACTTC

d_gene: TRBD1
abundance: .
j_gene: TRBJ1-1
v_gene: TRBV24-1
CDR3aa: CATSDGNRDSLEAFF
CDR3nt: TGTGCCACCAGTGATGGAAACCGGGACAGTCTAGAAGCTTTCTTT

d_gene: TRBD2
abundance: .
j_gene: TRBJ2-5
v_gene: TRBV10-3
CDR3aa: CAIGGESETQYF
CDR3nt: TGTGCCATCGGGGGGGAGTCAGAGACCCAGTACTTC

d_gene: .
abundance: .
j_gene: TRBJ2-1
v_gene: TRBV28
CDR3aa: CASSGDEQFF
CDR3nt: TGTGCCAGCTCTGGAGATGAGCAGTTCTTC

d_gene: TRBD1
abundance: .
j_gene: TRBJ1-5
v_gene: TRBV7-4
CDR3aa: CASSCCRQGADSNQPQHF
CDR3nt: TGTGCCAGCAGCTGTTGTAGACAGGGAGCCGATAGCAATCAGCCCCAGCATTTT

d_gene: .
abundance: .
j_gene: TRBJ1-3
v_gene: TRBV28
CDR3aa: CASSSAAAGGGNTIYF
CDR3nt: TGTGCCAGCAGTTCTGCAGCGGCTGGGGGCGGAAACACCATATATTTT

d_gene: TRBD1
abundance: .
j_gene: TRBJ1-2
v_gene: TRBV27
CDR3aa: CASSSRDRRRKGYTF
CDR3nt: TGTGCCAGCAGTTCCCGGGACAGAAGGAGGAAGGGCTACACCTTC

d_gene: .
abundance: .
j_gene: TRBJ1-4
v_gene: TRBV3-1/TRBV3-2
CDR3aa: CASSQEAGDKEKLFF
CDR3nt: TGTGCCAGCAGCCAAGAGGCAGGGGATAAAGAAAAACTGTTTTTT

d_gene: TRBD2
abundance: .
j_gene: TRBJ2-1
v_gene: TRBV30
CDR3aa: CAGWRGTHEQFF
CDR3nt: TGTGCCGGATGGCGGGGGACGCATGAGCAGTTCTTC

d_gene: .
abundance: .
j_gene: TRBJ2-6
v_gene: TRBV19
CDR3aa: CASRSSGANVLTF
CDR3nt: TGTGCCAGTAGATCATCTGGGGCCAACGTCCTGACTTTC

d_gene: TRBD1
abundance: .
j_gene: TRBJ1-3
v_gene: TRBV3-1/TRBV3-2
CDR3aa: CASSSQGAGGNTIYF
CDR3nt: TGTGCCAGCAGCTCACAGGGGGCTGGTGGAAACACCATATATTTT

d_gene: .
abundance: .
j_gene: TRBJ2-1
v_gene: TRBV5-4
CDR3aa: CASTPRVAASYNEQFF
CDR3nt: TGTGCCAGCACCCCCAGGGTAGCCGCCTCCTACAATGAGCAGTTCTTC

d_gene: TRBD1
abundance: .
j_gene: TRBJ2-1
v_gene: TRBV19
CDR3aa: CASRPPGQGNEQFF
CDR3nt: TGTGCCAGTAGGCCTCCGGGACAGGGCAATGAGCAGTTCTTC

d_gene: TRBD1
abundance: .
j_gene: TRBJ1-4
v_gene: TRBV5-5
CDR3aa: CASSFNRPRGQTNEKLFF
CDR3nt: TGTGCCAGCAGCTTTAACAGGCCCAGGGGGCAGACTAATGAAAAACTGTTTTTT

d_gene: TRBD2
abundance: once
j_gene: TRBJ2-1
v_gene: TRBV18
CDR3aa: CASSLVAGGYNEQFF
CDR3nt: TGTGCCAGCTCACTGGTTGCGGGGGGCTACAATGAGCAGTTCTTC

d_gene: TRBD1
abundance: once
j_gene: TRBJ1-2
v_gene: TRBV2
CDR3aa: CASSGQGKDYGYTF
CDR3nt: TGTGCCAGCAGTGGACAGGGCAAGGACTATGGCTACACCTTC

d_gene: TRBD2
abundance: .
j_gene: TRBJ2-5
v_gene: TRBV9
CDR3aa: CASSEAGGTSGLQETQYF
CDR3nt: TGTGCCAGCAGCGAGGCGGGGGGGACTAGCGGATTACAAGAGACCCAGTACTTC

d_gene: .
abundance: .
j_gene: TRBJ1-2
v_gene: TRBV12-5
CDR3aa: CASGSQGGELYGYTF
CDR3nt: TGTGCTAGTGGTTCACAGGGTGGTGAACTATATGGCTACACCTTC

d_gene: .
abundance: .
j_gene: TRBJ1-1
v_gene: TRBV28
CDR3aa: CASSVRGAGNTEAFF
CDR3nt: TGTGCCAGCAGTGTCCGCGGGGCGGGGAACACTGAAGCTTTCTTT

d_gene: .
abundance: .
j_gene: TRBJ1-6
v_gene: TRBV2
CDR3aa: CASSESRADNSPLHF
CDR3nt: TGTGCCAGCAGTGAATCCAGGGCCGATAATTCACCCCTCCACTTT